A single sample gave rise to the 12 T cell receptor beta chains below, sequenced in a study of blood T cell repertoires in COVID-19. The assay was immunoSEQ multiplex PCR, and TCRdb's table has in-frame clones only and misses some. The sample contains roughly 150,000 clones, around 90% of which appear only once. The specimen was PBMCs or T cells enriched from blood (not recorded which). The receptors originated from a woman in her thirties or forties who had been exposed to COVID-19.

The CDR3 loop reads CASSLIRSGEQFF. The DNA of the CDR3 is TGTGCCAGCAGCTTGATCAGGTCGGGGGAGCAGTTCTTC. This rearrangement joins TRBV11-2 to TRBJ2-1, with D tentatively TRBD2 (5 bases). V shed 3 bases and J shed 10 bases, with 13 bases lying between them. The CDR3 runs to 13 residues. Germline V lookup: CDR1 SGHAT, CDR2 FQNNGV.

The chain uses TRBV9 and TRBJ2-1; the D gene is possibly TRBD2 (6 bases). Trimming stripped 3 bases from V and 1 base from J, with 11 bases between. There are 15 residues in the CDR3. Germline V lookup: CDR1 SGDLS, CDR2 YYNGEE. CDR3 nucleotide sequence: TGTGCCAGCAGCGCCTCTAGCGAGTCCTACAATGAGCAGTTCTTC. As protein: CASSASSESYNEQFF.

The CDR3 reads CASSLSGPQPGELFF. In nucleotides, the CDR3 is TGTGCCAGCAGTCTTAGCGGGCCTCAACCCGGGGAGCTGTTTTTT. The V call is TRBV6-5, the J call TRBJ2-2; TRBD2 agrees at 7 bases. The CDR3 is 15 residues long. CDR1 and CDR2 from the germline V gene are MNHEY and SVGAGI. The V segment lost 5 bases and the J segment 6 bases; nucleotides outside the gene matches: 9.

The gene calls are TRBV29-1 and TRBJ2-7, with D perhaps TRBD1 (5 bases). V lost 0 bases and J 6 bases, leaving 15 bases between the germline ends. The CDR3 runs to 14 residues. From germline, CDR1 is SQVTM and CDR2 ANQGSEA. The CDR3 DNA reads TGCAGCGTTGAAGAGGCAGGGTCTCGTGGCGAGCAGTACTTC. Translation gives CSVEEAGSRGEQYF.

CDR3: CASSPPLVRNTEAFF. The CDR3 DNA follows: TGTGCCAGCAGTCCTCCTCTTGTGAGAAACACTGAAGCTTTCTTT. The genes are TRBV7-9 and TRBJ1-1, with D uncertain. The CDR3 extends over 15 amino acids. The germline V gene encodes CDR1 SEHNR and CDR2 FQNEAQ (reference sequence). V lost 6 bases to trimming and J lost 2 bases, with 16 bases between them.

This chain joins TRBV29-1 and TRBJ1-1; tentatively, D is TRBD1 (5 bases). CDR1 and CDR2 from the germline V gene are SQVTM and ANQGSEA. The CDR3 sequence is 13 residues long. Trimming pared 4 bases from V and 3 bases from J, leaving 12 bases between. The CDR3 coding sequence is TGCAGCGTTGTCTGGGGGGGGTACACTGAAGCTTTCTTT. It encodes CSVVWGGYTEAFF.

The chain combines TRBV15 with TRBJ1-1, with D possibly TRBD1 on 6 matching bases. The CDR3 is 15 residues long. Trimming removed 1 base from V and 4 bases from J, with 13 bases in between. Germline values: CDR1 LNHNV, CDR2 YYDKDF (reference sequence). CDR3 amino acids: CATSRGDIKVTEAFF. For the CDR3, the DNA is TGTGCCACCAGCAGAGGGGACATCAAGGTCACTGAAGCTTTCTTT.

This chain connects TRBV4-3 to TRBJ2-7, with 10 bases fitting TRBD2. CDR1 is LGHNA and CDR2 is YSLEER in the germline V gene. There are 15 residues in the CDR3. V lost 3 bases to trimming and J lost 6 bases; unmatched junction nucleotides: 8. The CDR3 DNA is TGCGCCAGCAGCCATAGGGCTAGCGGGAGTTCCGAGCAGTACTTC. Protein sequence: CASSHRASGSSEQYF.

This clone was observed many times. The chain uses TRBV7-9 and TRBJ1-1; TRBD1 might be the D (6 bases). V lost 5 bases and J lost 12, with 16 bases in between. Germline V gene data show CDR1 as SEHNR and CDR2 as FQNEAQ (reference sequence). The CDR3 is 12 amino acids. CDR3 residues: CASSRLITGPFF. CDR3 DNA: TGTGCCAGCAGCCGCTTGATTACAGGGCCTTTCTTT.

This chain links TRBV29-1 with TRBJ1-5; no definite D call. CDR1 and CDR2 (germline): SQVTM, ANQGSEA. CDR3 size: 13 residues. The ends were cut back, 4 bases at V and 0 bases at J, with 7 bases in the middle. The CDR3 coding sequence is TGCAGCGTTGGAACAGATAGCAATCAGCCCCAGCATTTT. Translated: CSVGTDSNQPQHF.

The rearrangement links TRBV15 to TRBJ2-1, with D unresolved. Germline V gene lookup returns CDR1 LNHNV and CDR2 YYDKDF (reference sequence). V was shortened by 0 bases and J by 7 bases, with 13 bases between the two germline ends. CDR3 length equals 15 residues. The CDR3 spells CATSRDLSLENEQFF. The CDR3 nucleotides read TGTGCCACCAGCAGAGATCTGAGCCTGGAGAATGAGCAGTTCTTC.

J is TRBJ2-3 and V is TRBV5-1; D remains ambiguous. V was pared by 2 bases and J by 7 bases, with 14 bases between. The CDR3 totals 14 residues. Germline lookup yields CDR1 SGHRS and CDR2 YFSETQ. Here the CDR3 reads CASSLTVSVYTQYF. The DNA for the CDR3 is TGCGCCAGCAGCTTAACTGTTTCGGTTTATACGCAGTATTTT.